This T cell receptor beta chain was sequenced for a study of cytomegalovirus exposure and HLA in healthy donors. PCR primers comprised 60 Vbeta and 13 Jbeta primers. Assay used: immunoSEQ multiplex PCR; TCRdb lists only in-frame clones, some missing. The sample has over 150,000 clones; roughly 83% are singletons. Sequenced input: PBMCs. The sequence was obtained from a boy younger than 10 in good health and CMV-seronegative.

DNA for the CDR3: TGTGCCAGCAGCTTCGTGACAGGGGGCCTGGACCCTGGAAACACCATATATTTT. It yields the protein CASSFVTGGLDPGNTIYF. V is TRBV5-8 and J is TRBJ1-3, with 10 positions matching TRBD1. The V gene's germline CDR1 is SGHTS and CDR2 YDEGEE. Germline trimming cut 2 bases from V and 2 bases from J; bases unmatched to any gene: 10. The CDR3 is 18 amino acids.